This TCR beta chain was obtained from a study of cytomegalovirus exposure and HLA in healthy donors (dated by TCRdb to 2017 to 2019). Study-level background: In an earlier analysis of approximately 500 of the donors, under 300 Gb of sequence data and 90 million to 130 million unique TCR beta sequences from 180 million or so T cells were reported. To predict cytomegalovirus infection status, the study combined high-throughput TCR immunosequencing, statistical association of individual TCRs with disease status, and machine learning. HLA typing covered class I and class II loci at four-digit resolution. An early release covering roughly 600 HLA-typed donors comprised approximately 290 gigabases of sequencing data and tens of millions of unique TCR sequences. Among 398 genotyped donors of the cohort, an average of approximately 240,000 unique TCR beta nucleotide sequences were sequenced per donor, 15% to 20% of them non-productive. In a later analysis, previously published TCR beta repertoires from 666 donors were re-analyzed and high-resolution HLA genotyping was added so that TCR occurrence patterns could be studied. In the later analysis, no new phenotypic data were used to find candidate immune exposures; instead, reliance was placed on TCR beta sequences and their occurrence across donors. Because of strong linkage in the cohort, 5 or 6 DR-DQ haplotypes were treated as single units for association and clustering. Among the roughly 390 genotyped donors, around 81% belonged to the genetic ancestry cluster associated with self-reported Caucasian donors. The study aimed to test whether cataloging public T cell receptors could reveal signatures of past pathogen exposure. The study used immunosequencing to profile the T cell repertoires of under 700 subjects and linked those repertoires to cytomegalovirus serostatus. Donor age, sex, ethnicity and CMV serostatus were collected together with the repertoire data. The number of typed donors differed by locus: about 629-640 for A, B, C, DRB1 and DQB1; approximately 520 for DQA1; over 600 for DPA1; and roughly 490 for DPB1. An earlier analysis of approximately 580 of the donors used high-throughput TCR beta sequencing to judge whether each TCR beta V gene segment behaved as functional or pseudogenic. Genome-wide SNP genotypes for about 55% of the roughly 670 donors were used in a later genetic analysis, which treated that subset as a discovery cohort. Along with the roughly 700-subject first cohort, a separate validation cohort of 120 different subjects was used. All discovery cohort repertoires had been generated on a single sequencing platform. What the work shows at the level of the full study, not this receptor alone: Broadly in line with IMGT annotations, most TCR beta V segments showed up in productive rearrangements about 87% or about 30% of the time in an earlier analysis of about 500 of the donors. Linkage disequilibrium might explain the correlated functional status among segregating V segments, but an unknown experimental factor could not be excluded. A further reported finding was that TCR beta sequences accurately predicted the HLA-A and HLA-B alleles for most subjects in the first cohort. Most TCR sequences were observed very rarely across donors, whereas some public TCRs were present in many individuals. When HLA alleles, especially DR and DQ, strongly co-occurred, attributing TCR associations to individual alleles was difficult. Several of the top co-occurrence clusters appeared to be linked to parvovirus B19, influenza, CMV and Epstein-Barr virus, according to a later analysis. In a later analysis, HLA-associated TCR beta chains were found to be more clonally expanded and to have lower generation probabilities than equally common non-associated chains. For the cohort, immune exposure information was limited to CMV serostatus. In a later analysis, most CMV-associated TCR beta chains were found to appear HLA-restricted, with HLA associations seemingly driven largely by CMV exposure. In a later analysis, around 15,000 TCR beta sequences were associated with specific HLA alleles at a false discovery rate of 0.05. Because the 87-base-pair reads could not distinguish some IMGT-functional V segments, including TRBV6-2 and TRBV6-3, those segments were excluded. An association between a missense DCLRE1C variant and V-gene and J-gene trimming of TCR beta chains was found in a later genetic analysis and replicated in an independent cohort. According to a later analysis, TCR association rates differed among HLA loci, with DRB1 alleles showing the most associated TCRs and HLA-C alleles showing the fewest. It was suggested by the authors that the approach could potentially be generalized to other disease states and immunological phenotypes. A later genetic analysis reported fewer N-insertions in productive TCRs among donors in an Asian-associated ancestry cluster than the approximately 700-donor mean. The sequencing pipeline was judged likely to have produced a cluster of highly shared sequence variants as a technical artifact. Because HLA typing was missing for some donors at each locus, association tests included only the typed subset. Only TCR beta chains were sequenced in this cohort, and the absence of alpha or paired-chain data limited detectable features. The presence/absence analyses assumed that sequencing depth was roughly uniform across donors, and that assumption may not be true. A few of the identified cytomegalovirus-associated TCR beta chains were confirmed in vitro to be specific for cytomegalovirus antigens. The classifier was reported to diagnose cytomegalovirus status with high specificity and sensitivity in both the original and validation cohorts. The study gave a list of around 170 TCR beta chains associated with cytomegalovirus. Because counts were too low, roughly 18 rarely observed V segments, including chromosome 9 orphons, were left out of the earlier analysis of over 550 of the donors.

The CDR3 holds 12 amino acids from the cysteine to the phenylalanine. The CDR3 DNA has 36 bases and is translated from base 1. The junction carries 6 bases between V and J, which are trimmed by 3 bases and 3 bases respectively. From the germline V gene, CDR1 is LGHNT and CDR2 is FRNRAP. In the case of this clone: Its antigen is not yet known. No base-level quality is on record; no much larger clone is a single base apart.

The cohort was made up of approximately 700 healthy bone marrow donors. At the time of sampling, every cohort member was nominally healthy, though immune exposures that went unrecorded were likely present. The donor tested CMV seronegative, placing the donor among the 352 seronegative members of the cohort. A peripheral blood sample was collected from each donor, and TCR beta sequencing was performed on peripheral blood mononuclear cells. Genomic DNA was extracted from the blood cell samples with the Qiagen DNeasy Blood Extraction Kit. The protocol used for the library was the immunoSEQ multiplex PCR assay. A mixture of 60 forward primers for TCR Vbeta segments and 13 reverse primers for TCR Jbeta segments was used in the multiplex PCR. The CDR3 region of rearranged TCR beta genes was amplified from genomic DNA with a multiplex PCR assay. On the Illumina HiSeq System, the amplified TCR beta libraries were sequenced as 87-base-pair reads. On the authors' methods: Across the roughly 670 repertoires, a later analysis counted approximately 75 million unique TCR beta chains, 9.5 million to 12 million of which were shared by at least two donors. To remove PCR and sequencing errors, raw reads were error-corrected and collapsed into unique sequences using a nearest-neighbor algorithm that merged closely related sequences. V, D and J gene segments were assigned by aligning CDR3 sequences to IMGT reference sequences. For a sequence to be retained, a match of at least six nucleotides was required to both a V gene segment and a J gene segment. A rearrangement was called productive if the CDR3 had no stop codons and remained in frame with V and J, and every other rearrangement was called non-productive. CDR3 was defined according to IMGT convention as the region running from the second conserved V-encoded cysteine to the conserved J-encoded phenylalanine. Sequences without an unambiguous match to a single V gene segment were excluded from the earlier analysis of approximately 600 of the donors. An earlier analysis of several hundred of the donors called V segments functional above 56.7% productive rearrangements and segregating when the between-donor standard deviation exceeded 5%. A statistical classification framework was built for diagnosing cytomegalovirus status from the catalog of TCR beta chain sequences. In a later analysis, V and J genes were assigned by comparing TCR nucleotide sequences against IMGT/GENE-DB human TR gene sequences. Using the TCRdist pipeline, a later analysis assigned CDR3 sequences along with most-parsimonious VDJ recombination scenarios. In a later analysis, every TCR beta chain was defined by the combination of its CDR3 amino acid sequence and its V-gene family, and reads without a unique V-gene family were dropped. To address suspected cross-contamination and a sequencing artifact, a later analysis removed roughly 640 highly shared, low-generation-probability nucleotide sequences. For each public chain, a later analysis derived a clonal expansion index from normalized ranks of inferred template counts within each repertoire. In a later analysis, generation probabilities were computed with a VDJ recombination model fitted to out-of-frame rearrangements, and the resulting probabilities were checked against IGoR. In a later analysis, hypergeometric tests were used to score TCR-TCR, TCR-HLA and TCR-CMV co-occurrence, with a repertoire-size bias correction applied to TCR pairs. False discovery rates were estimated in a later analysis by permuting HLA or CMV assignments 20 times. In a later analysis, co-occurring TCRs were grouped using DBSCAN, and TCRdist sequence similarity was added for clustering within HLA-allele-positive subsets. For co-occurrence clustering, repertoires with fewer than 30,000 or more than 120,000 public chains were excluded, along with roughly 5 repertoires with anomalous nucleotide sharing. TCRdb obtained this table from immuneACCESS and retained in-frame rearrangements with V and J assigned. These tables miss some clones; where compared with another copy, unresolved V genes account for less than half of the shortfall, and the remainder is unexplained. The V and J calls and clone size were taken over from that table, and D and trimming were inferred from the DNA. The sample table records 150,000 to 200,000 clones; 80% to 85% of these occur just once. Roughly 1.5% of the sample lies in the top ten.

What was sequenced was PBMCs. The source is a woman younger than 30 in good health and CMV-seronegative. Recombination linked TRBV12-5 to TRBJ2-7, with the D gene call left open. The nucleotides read TGTGCTAGTGGTTTCAACAGCTACGAGCAGTACTTC. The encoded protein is CASGFNSYEQYF. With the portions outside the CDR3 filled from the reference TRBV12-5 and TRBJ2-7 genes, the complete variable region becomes DARVTQTPRHKVTEMGQEVTMRCQPILGHNTVFWYRQTMMQGLELLAYFRNRAPLDDSGMPKDRFSAEMPDATLATLKIQPSEPRDSAVYFCASGFNSYEQYFGPGTRLTVT.